This TCR beta chain was identified in a study of T cell changes during pregnancy in multiple sclerosis. Profiling relied on immunoSEQ multiplex PCR, and the TCRdb table lists in-frame clones only, not all of them. The table lists around 96,000 clones, approximately 94% of them singletons. Germline V lookup: CDR1 MGHDK, CDR2 SYGVNS. With 5 bases removed from V and 1 base from J, the gap between germline ends came to 14 bases. This CDR3 is 15 amino acids long. The specimen comprised peripheral blood, sampled in the third trimester of pregnancy. This chain joins TRBV25-1 and TRBJ1-1, with unresolved D. This clonotype was sampled from a female donor with multiple sclerosis, enrolled in a pregnancy study. The CDR3 DNA follows: TGTGCCAGCAGTATGGCCGGGGTGGCGAACACTGAAGCTTTCTTT. Translation gives CASSMAGVANTEAFF.